This entry describes one TCR beta chain. Its target is unknown. Germline V CDR1 and CDR2: ENHRY, SYGVKD. The CDR3 is 16 residues long. V was pared by 2 bases and J by 8 bases, with 6 bases of the junction left unmatched. These data come from a study of T cells in Graves' hyperthyroidism and ophthalmopathy. General study findings and limits: Blood shared most expanded thyroid clonotypes above 0.001. Ophthalmopathy and stable hyperthyroidism were separated by a 13 V-J model.

What was amplified from RNA transcripts were TCR beta CDR3 regions. Researchers ran a first-round RT-PCR on the TCR CDR3 using the HTBI primer set. TCRdb recomputed calls from the multiplex PCR reads with MiXCR, one row per CDR3 protein. Seen here are some 550,000 distinct CDR3 sequences, roughly 15% observed once, and the top ten hold less than 3.5%. The PBMCs were taken from about 9.7 ml of fresh peripheral blood. The J gene is TRBJ2-1, the V gene TRBV10-3, with 13 bases matching TRBD2. The source of this sequence is a middle-aged woman with Graves' ophthalmopathy. Sequenced material: blood. The CDR3 DNA is TGTGCCATCAGTGAGCAACTAGCGGGAGGGATGGATGAGCAGTTCTTC. This gives the protein CAISEQLAGGMDEQFF.